This TCR beta chain was captured in a study of blood T cell repertoires in COVID-19. About the research overall: In each case, the material was cDNA or gDNA derived from T cells, B-cell-depleted T cells, or PBMCs.

As handled by the study authors: Counts of nucleated cells, estimated from reference gene primer amplification, were obtained. Sequencing was performed with immunoSEQ multiplex PCR; in TCRdb, only in-frame clones are kept and a portion is missing. V, J and clone size derive from that table, while D and trimming were established from the DNA sequence. This table holds about 39,000 clones, more than 75% found once. Deletions cut 5 bases from V and 2 bases from J, with 13 bases between. This CDR3 is built from 15 residues. Germline V gene sequence: CDR1 SNHLY, CDR2 FYNNEI. The sequencing sample was made of peripheral blood. This chain links TRBV2 with TRBJ2-1; tentatively, D is TRBD2 (5 bases). The receptor was isolated from a man between 45 and 60 years old with active or convalescent COVID-19. DNA for the CDR3: TGTGCCAGCAGTCGTGAGAGCGGCCCCTACAATGAGCAGTTCTTC. Encoded protein: CASSRESGPYNEQFF. Full variable domain (remainder filled in from reference TRBV2 and TRBJ2-1): EPEVTQTPSHQVTQMGQEVILRCVPISNHLYFYWYRQILGQKVEFLVSFYNNEISEKSEIFDDQFSVERPDGSNFTLKIRSTKLEDSAMYFCASSRESGPYNEQFFGPGTRLTVL.